This TCR beta chain was captured in a study of blood T cells in healthy people across ages. Study observations and caveats: Estimated diversity, derived from one million T cells, was regarded as an underestimate.

Every participating donor contributed about 10 milliliters of peripheral blood through a draw. V lost 2 bases and J lost 4; bases outside the gene matches: 10. CDR1 and CDR2 (germline): MNHNY, SVGAGI (reference sequence). The CDR3 loop spans 16 amino acids. PCR was performed a second time for about 7 to 11 cycles using a sample-barcoded 5' primer and a J-beta primer mix. TCRdb reprocessed the 5' RACE reads via MiXCR and lists one record per CDR3 protein. The sample records about 1.8 million distinct CDR3 sequences, 49% being singletons. Details on this clonotype: Its antigen is not known.

The gene calls are TRBV6-6 and TRBJ1-2; TRBD1 agrees at 7 bases. The specimen sequenced was blood. This TCR derives from a woman between 35 and 50 years old in good health. CDR3 sequence reads: CASSYATGETLYGYTF. The DNA for the CDR3 is TGTGCCAGCAGTTACGCCACAGGGGAAACCCTCTATGGCTACACCTTC.